Here is one TCR beta chain with its context. Its antigen is unidentified. TCRdb re-called the reads through MiXCR, storing one row per CDR3 protein. The sample includes about 360,000 distinct CDR3 sequences, 15% to 20% of them seen just once. These data come from a study of T cell repertoires in cytomegalovirus infection. About the study: An indication of both CMV infection and matching HLA type came from public TCR beta signatures.

Study-level findings and limits: Accumulated public TCR beta family frequency recognized individuals carrying CMV together with the relevant HLA. HLA-C-restricted CMV-specific TCR beta clonotypes were dominant in the ex vivo response.

V lost 0 bases, J lost 2 bases, and 10 bases lay in between. The CDR3 extends over 15 amino acids. Per the germline V gene, CDR1 is SNHLY and CDR2 is FYNNEI. The sequenced sample consisted of PBMCs. This TCR derives from a human donor in good health (CMV status not recorded). Some clones in this sample may be carry-over from other donors' samples. The chain combines TRBV2 with TRBJ2-5, with D possibly matching TRBD1 (5 bases). CDR3 residues: CASSEARQTQETQYF. The CDR3 DNA reads TGTGCCAGCAGTGAAGCGCGACAGACTCAAGAGACCCAGTACTTC.